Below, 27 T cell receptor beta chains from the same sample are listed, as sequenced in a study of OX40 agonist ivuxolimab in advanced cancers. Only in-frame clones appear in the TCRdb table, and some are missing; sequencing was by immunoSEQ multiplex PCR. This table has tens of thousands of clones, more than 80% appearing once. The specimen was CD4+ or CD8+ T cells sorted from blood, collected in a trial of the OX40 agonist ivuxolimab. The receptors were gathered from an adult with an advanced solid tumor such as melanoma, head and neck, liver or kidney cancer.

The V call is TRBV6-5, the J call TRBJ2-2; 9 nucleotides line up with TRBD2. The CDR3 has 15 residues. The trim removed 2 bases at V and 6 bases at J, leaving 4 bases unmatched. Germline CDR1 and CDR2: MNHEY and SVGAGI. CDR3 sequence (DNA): TGTGCCAGCAGTTACAGCCTAGCGGGGTCCGGGGAGCTGTTTTTT. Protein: CASSYSLAGSGELFF.

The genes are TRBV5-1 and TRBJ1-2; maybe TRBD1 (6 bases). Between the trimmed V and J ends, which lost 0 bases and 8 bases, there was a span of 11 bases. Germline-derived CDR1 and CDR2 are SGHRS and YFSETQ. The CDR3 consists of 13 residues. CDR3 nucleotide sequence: TGCGCCAGCAGCTTGGAACAGGGCCTCGGCTACACCTTC. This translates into CASSLEQGLGYTF. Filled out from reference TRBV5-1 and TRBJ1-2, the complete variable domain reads KAGVTQTPRYLIKTRGQQVTLSCSPISGHRSVSWYQQTPGQGLQFLFEYFSETQRNKGNFPGRFSGRQFSNSRSEMNVSTLELGDSALYLCASSLEQGLGYTFGSGTRLTVV.

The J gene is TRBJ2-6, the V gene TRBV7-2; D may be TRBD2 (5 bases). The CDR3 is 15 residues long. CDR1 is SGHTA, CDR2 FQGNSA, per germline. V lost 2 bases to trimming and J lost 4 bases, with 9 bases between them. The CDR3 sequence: CASSLRTPGANVLTF. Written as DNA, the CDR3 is TGTGCCAGCAGCTTAAGGACTCCAGGGGCCAACGTCCTGACTTTC.

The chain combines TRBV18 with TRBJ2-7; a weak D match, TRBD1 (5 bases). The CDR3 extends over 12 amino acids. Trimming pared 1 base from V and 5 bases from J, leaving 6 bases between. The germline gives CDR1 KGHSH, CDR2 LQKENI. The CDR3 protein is CASSPLGHEQYF. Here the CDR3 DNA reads TGTGCCAGCTCACCACTGGGGCACGAGCAGTACTTC.

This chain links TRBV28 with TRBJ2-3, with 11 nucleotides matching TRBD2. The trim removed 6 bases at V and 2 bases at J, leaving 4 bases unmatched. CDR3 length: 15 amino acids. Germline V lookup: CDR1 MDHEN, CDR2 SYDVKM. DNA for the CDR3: TGTGCCAGCAGCAGTAGCGGGAGGGCCACAGATACGCAGTATTTT. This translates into CASSSSGRATDTQYF.

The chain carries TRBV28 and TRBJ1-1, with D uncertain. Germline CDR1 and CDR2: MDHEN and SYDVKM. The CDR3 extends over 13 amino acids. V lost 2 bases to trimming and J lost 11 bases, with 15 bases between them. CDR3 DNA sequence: TGTGCCAGCAGTTTAAGGTTTCCCCCGGGGGCTTTCTTT. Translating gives CASSLRFPPGAFF.

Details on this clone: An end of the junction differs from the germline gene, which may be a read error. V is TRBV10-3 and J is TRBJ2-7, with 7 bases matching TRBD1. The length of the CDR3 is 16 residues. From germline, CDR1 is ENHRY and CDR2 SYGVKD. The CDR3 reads CATSWDRGPPHDEQYF. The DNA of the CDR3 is TGTGCCACCAGTTGGGACAGAGGCCCCCCTCACGACGAGCAGTACTTC.

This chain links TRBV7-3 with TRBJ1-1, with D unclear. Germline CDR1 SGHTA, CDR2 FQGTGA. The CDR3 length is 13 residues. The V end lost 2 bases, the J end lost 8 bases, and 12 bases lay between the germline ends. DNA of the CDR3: TGTGCCAGCAGCTTACGCCGGGGAACGGAAGCTTTCTTT. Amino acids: CASSLRRGTEAFF.

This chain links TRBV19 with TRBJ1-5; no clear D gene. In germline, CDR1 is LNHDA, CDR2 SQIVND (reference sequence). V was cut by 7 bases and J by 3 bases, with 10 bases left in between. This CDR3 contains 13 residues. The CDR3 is CASNYGYNQPQHF. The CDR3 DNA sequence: TGTGCCAGTAATTACGGATACAATCAGCCCCAGCATTTT. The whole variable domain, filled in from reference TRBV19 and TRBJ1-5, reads DGGITQSPKYLFRKEGQNVTLSCEQNLNHDAMYWYRQDPGQGLRLIYYSQIVNDFQKGDIAEGYSVSREKKESFPLTVTSAQKNPTAFYLCASNYGYNQPQHFGDGTRLSIL.

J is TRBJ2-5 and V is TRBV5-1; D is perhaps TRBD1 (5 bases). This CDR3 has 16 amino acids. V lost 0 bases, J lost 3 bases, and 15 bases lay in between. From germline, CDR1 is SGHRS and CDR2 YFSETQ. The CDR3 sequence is CASSLASRGREETQYF. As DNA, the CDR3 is TGCGCCAGCAGCTTGGCCAGTAGGGGTCGGGAAGAGACCCAGTACTTC.

This CDR3 reads CASTLGPSSRQPQHF. For the CDR3, the DNA is TGTGCCAGCACCCTAGGGCCCTCGAGTAGGCAGCCCCAGCATTTT. The rearrangement links TRBV5-8 to TRBJ1-5; D gene uncertain. V was trimmed by 6 bases and J by 7 bases, leaving 20 bases between them. There are 15 residues in the CDR3. Per germline, CDR1 SGHTS and CDR2 YDEGEE.

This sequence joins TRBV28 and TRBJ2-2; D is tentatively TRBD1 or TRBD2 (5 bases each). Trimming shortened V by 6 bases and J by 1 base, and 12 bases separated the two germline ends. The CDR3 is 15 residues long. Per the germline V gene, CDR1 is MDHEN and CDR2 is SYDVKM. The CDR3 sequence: CASSPPGRNTGELFF. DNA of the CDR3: TGTGCCAGCAGCCCGCCGGGACGGAACACCGGGGAGCTGTTTTTT.

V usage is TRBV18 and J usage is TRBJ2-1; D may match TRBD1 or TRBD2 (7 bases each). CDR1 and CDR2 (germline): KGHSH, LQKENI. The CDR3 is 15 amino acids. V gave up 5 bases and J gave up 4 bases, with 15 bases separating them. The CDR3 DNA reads TGTGCCAGCTCAACGCAGGGGGGGTCGTACAATGAGCAGTTCTTC. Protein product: CASSTQGGSYNEQFF.

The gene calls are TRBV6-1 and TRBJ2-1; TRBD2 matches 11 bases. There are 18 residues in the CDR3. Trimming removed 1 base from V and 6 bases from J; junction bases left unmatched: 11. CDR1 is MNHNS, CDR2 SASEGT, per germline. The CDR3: CASSEGGTSGWKGNEQFF. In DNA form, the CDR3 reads TGTGCCAGCAGTGAAGGAGGGACTAGCGGTTGGAAGGGCAATGAGCAGTTCTTC.

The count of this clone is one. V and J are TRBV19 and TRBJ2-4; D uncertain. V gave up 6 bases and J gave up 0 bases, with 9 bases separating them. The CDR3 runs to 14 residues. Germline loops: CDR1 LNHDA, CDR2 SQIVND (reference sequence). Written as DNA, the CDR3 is TGTGCCAGTAGGGACGAATTAGCCAAAAACATTCAGTACTTC. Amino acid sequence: CASRDELAKNIQYF.

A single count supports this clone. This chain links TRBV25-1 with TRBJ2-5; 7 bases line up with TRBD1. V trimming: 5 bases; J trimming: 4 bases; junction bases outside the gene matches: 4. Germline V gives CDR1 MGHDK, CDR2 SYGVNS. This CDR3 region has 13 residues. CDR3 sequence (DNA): TGTGCCAGCAGTACAGGGGCCCGAGAGACCCAGTACTTC. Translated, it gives CASSTGARETQYF.

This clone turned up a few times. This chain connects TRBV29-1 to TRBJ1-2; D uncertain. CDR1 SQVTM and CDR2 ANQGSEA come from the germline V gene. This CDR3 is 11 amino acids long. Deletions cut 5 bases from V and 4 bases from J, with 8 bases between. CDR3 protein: CSVRTSYGYTF. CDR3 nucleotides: TGCAGCGTTAGAACTTCCTATGGCTACACCTTC.

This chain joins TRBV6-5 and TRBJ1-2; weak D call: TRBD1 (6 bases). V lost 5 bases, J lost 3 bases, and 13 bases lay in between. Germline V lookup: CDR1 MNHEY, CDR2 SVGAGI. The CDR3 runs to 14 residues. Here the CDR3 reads CASSPTTGDYGYTF. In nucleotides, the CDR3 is TGTGCCAGCAGTCCGACGACAGGAGACTATGGCTACACCTTC.

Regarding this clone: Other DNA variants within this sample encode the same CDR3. Here the CDR3 reads CASSLGGTETQYF. DNA for the CDR3: TGTGCCAGCAGTTTGGGAGGGACGGAGACCCAGTACTTC. The V and J genes are TRBV28 and TRBJ2-5, with 7 bases that match TRBD2. Per the germline V gene, CDR1 is MDHEN and CDR2 is SYDVKM. This CDR3 comprises 13 residues. V lost 3 bases to trimming and J lost 5 bases; unmatched junction nucleotides: 3.

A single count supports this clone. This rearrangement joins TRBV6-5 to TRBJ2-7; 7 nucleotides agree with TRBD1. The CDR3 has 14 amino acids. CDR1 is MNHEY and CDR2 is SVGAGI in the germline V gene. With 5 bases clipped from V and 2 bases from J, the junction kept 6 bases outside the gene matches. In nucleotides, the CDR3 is TGTGCCAGCAGTACAACAGGGGTCCCCTACGAGCAGTACTTC. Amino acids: CASSTTGVPYEQYF.

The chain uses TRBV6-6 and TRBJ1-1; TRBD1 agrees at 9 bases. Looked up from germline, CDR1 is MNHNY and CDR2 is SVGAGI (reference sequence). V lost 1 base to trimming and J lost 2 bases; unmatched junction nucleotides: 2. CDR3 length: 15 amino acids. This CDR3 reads CASSYLQGANTEAFF. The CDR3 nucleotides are TGTGCCAGCAGTTACTTACAGGGGGCCAACACTGAAGCTTTCTTT.

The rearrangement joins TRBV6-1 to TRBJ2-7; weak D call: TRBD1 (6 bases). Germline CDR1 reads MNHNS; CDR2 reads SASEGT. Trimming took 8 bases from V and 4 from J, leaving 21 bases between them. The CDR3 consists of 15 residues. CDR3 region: CASGHRDTRRYEQYF. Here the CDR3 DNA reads TGTGCCAGCGGCCACCGGGACACCAGACGATACGAGCAGTACTTC.

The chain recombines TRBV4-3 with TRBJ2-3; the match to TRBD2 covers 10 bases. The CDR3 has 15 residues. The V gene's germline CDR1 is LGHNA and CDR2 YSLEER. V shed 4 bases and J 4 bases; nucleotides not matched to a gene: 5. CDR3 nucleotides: TGCGCCAGCAGCCCTCTAGCGGGAGTTTCAGATACGCAGTATTTT. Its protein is CASSPLAGVSDTQYF.

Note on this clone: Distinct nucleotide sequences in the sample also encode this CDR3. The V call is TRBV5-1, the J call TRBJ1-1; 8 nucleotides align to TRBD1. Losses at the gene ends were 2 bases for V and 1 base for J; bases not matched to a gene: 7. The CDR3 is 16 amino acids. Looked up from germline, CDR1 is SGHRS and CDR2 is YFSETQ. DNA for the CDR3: TGCGCCAGCAGCTTAGACAGGGGAAAGACGAACACTGAAGCTTTCTTT. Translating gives CASSLDRGKTNTEAFF.

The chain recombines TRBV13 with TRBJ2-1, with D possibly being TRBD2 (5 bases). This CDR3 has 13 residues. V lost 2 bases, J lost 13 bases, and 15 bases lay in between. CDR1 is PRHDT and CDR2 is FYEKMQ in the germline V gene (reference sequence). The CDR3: CASSLRGWSLQFF. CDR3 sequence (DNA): TGTGCCAGCAGCTTACGCGGGTGGTCCCTCCAGTTCTTC.

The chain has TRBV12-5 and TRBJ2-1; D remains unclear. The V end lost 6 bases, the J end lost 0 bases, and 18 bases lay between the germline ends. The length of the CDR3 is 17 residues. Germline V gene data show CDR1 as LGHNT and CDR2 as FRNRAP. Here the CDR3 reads CASGPYVSGSSYNEQFF. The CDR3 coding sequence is TGTGCTAGTGGGCCGTACGTGAGTGGAAGCTCCTACAATGAGCAGTTCTTC.

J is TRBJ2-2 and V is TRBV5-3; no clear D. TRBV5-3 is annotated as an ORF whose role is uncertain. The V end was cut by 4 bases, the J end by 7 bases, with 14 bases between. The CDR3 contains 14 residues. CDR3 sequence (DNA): TGTGCCAGAAGCCCAAACTGGAAGGACGGGGAGCTGTTTTTT. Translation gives CARSPNWKDGELFF.